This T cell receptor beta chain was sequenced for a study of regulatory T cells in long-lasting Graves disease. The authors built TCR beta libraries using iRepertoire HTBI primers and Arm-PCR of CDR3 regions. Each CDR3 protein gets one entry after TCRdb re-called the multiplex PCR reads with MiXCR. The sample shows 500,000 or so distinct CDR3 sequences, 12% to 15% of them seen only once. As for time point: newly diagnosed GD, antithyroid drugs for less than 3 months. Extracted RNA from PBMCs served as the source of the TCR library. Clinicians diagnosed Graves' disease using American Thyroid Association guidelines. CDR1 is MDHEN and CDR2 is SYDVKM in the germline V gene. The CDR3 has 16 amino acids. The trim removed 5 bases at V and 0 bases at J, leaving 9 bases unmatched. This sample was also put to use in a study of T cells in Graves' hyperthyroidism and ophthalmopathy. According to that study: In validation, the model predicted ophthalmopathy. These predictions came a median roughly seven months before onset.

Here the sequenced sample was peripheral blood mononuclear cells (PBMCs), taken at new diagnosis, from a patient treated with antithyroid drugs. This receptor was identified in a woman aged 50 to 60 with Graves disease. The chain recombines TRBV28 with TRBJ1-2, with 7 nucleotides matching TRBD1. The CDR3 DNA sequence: TGTGCCAGCAGTCTTTCAACAGGGGAGACTAACTATGGCTACACCTTC. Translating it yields CASSLSTGETNYGYTF.